This T cell receptor beta chain is from a study of Ad26.COV2.S vaccination and SARS-CoV-2 variants. Study in general: The donor belonged to the COV1001 Ad26.COV2.S trial arm. Dosing was one shot or two shots 56 days apart. Study results and caveats: For non-spike TCRs, breadth in vaccine recipients resembled that in placebo recipients. The authors reported substantial breadth in spike-specific CD8+ and CD4+ T cell responses after vaccination.

Sequencing used immunoSEQ multiplex PCR; TCRdb keeps in-frame clones, though not all of them. The sample has some 410,000 clones, 92% seen once. The V gene lost 5 bases and the J gene lost 4 bases, with 14 bases spanning the gap. Germline CDR1 is MNHEY and CDR2 is SVGEGT. The CDR3 has 14 residues. Specified treatment: roughly 20 received Ad26.COV2.S at low or high dose, single or two shots; roughly five received placebo; per-sample allocation not given. On day 63 after the first injection, vaccine and placebo recipients gave samples. As to this clone: Its specificity is unknown.

The sample here was peripheral blood, taken in a trial of Ad26.COV2.S vaccine versus placebo. This rearrangement joins TRBV6-2 or TRBV6-3 to TRBJ2-5; D might be TRBD2 (6 bases). This TCR was sampled from a person between 18 and 65 years old who received the Ad26.COV2.S COVID-19 vaccine or a placebo. CDR3: CASSGAGTLETQYF. The CDR3 bases are TGTGCCAGCAGTGGCGCCGGGACTCTAGAGACCCAGTACTTC.